Listed below are T cell receptor beta chains from one sample, sequenced in a study of CD8 T cells in ankylosing spondylitis. MiXCR, applied by TCRdb to the 5' RACE reads, yields one record per CDR3 protein. This sample carries a few hundred thousand distinct CDR3 sequences, roughly 20% of them seen once, and the ten largest clones take roughly 13%. The source material was blood, either unsorted or a sorted T cell fraction (not recorded which). These receptors were taken from a male donor with ankylosing spondylitis or in good health (not recorded which). The CDR3 runs from the conserved cysteine through the conserved F or W. Each record gives: D gene, V gene, clone size, J gene, CDR3 protein, CDR3 DNA. The D gene is left open where the match is weak. Some rows mark clone size as missing; the rest say once, few, many or name a class of expanded clone.

D: .
V: TRBV3-1
size: .
J: TRBJ2-7
CDR3: CASSQGIPYEQYF
DNA: TGTGCCAGCAGCCAAGGTATCCCCTACGAGCAGTACTTC

D: TRBD1
V: TRBV27
size: once
J: TRBJ2-7
CDR3: CASSPPGQVYEQYF
DNA: TGTGCCAGCAGTCCGCCGGGACAGGTCTACGAGCAGTACTTC

D: .
V: TRBV18
size: few
J: TRBJ2-7
CDR3: CASSPTGRTYEQYF
DNA: TGTGCCAGCTCACCAACAGGACGGACCTACGAGCAGTACTTC

D: TRBD2
V: TRBV24-1
size: .
J: TRBJ2-1
CDR3: CATRAGGHPYNEQFF
DNA: TGTGCCACCAGGGCGGGGGGCCACCCCTACAATGAGCAGTTCTTC

D: TRBD1
V: TRBV2
size: few
J: TRBJ1-5
CDR3: CASGPTGGVYQPQHF
DNA: TGTGCCAGCGGCCCTACAGGGGGCGTCTATCAGCCCCAGCATTTT

D: TRBD2
V: TRBV7-7
size: few
J: TRBJ2-1
CDR3: CASSLFGPGGSHNEQFF
DNA: TGTGCCAGCAGCTTATTCGGGCCGGGGGGGTCCCACAATGAGCAGTTCTTC

D: .
V: TRBV12-3/TRBV12-4
size: .
J: TRBJ2-3
CDR3: CASRAENTDTQYF
DNA: TGTGCCAGCAGAGCGGAGAACACAGATACGCAGTATTTT

D: TRBD1
V: TRBV7-8
size: few
J: TRBJ2-3
CDR3: CASSFGQGAHTQYF
DNA: TGTGCCAGCAGCTTCGGGCAGGGGGCGCATACGCAGTATTTT

D: .
V: TRBV12-3/TRBV12-4
size: few
J: TRBJ2-5
CDR3: CASSFMFGGEETQYF
DNA: TGTGCCAGCAGTTTTATGTTCGGGGGCGAAGAGACCCAGTACTTC

D: TRBD1
V: TRBV29-1
size: .
J: TRBJ2-4
CDR3: CSAEDRAGNIQYF
DNA: TGCAGCGCAGAGGACAGGGCCGGCAACATTCAGTACTTC

D: .
V: TRBV12-3/TRBV12-4
size: .
J: TRBJ2-5
CDR3: CASSRNSETQYF
DNA: TGTGCCAGCAGCCGCAACTCGGAGACCCAGTACTTC

D: .
V: TRBV12-3/TRBV12-4
size: .
J: TRBJ2-1
CDR3: CASTLGRGEQFF
DNA: TGTGCCAGCACCCTGGGGCGGGGCGAGCAGTTCTTC

D: TRBD2
V: TRBV20-1
size: .
J: TRBJ2-3
CDR3: CSARLWTSGADTQYF
DNA: TGCAGTGCTCGACTCTGGACTAGCGGGGCTGATACGCAGTATTTT

D: .
V: TRBV7-9
size: .
J: TRBJ1-6
CDR3: CAAQGNSPLHF
DNA: TGTGCCGCCCAAGGAAATTCACCCCTCCACTTT

D: .
V: TRBV4-1
size: .
J: TRBJ2-7
CDR3: CASSSRKYEQYF
DNA: TGCGCCAGCAGCTCCCGGAAGTACGAGCAGTACTTC

D: .
V: TRBV18
size: .
J: TRBJ2-5
CDR3: CASSPPDVPEETQYF
DNA: TGTGCCAGCTCACCACCGGACGTCCCCGAAGAGACCCAGTACTTC

D: .
V: TRBV11-2
size: few
J: TRBJ2-7
CDR3: CASSPLDFTYEQYF
DNA: TGTGCCAGCAGCCCTTTGGATTTCACCTACGAGCAGTACTTC

D: .
V: TRBV5-1
size: .
J: TRBJ2-7
CDR3: CASSLGLLGVYEQYF
DNA: TGCGCCAGCAGCTTGGGACTCCTGGGGGTCTACGAGCAGTACTTC

D: TRBD1
V: TRBV7-7
size: .
J: TRBJ2-5
CDR3: CASSAQGGGWTQYF
DNA: TGTGCTAGCAGCGCACAGGGGGGTGGATGGACCCAGTACTTC

D: .
V: TRBV7-3
size: many
J: TRBJ2-3
CDR3: CASSSSLGTDTQYF
DNA: TGTGCCAGCAGCTCAAGCCTAGGGACAGATACGCAGTATTTT

D: TRBD1
V: TRBV7-9
size: few
J: TRBJ2-3
CDR3: CASSTQADRGTDTQYF
DNA: TGTGCCAGCAGCACCCAAGCGGACAGGGGCACAGATACGCAGTATTTT

D: .
V: TRBV7-9
size: .
J: TRBJ2-7
CDR3: CASSHGTLGEQYF
DNA: TGTGCCAGCAGCCACGGGACTTTAGGCGAGCAGTACTTC

D: TRBD2
V: TRBV5-1
size: .
J: TRBJ2-1
CDR3: CASSKPVGGYDEQFF
DNA: TGCGCCAGCAGCAAGCCTGTCGGGGGGTACGATGAGCAGTTCTTC

D: .
V: TRBV2
size: few
J: TRBJ2-7
CDR3: CASISFYEQYF
DNA: TGTGCCAGCATTAGTTTTTACGAGCAGTACTTC

D: .
V: TRBV5-6
size: .
J: TRBJ2-5
CDR3: CASSRRERPRTQYF
DNA: TGTGCCAGCAGCCGGCGAGAGAGACCTAGGACCCAGTACTTC

D: TRBD2
V: TRBV20-1
size: .
J: TRBJ2-2
CDR3: CSASTSGGYTGELFF
DNA: TGCAGTGCCTCGACTAGCGGGGGGTACACCGGGGAGCTGTTTTTT

D: TRBD1
V: TRBV12-3/TRBV12-4
size: few
J: TRBJ2-1
CDR3: CASSFGTGGPYNEQFF
DNA: TGTGCCAGCAGTTTCGGGACAGGGGGCCCCTACAATGAGCAGTTCTTC

D: .
V: TRBV24-1
size: few
J: TRBJ2-3
CDR3: CATSDIGTDTQYF
DNA: TGTGCCACCAGTGATATAGGGACAGATACGCAGTATTTT

D: .
V: TRBV10-3
size: many
J: TRBJ2-1
CDR3: CAISDQGNEDNEQFF
DNA: TGTGCCATCAGTGACCAGGGGAATGAAGACAATGAGCAGTTCTTC

D: .
V: TRBV20-1
size: .
J: TRBJ2-6
CDR3: CSAKGQYSGANVLTF
DNA: TGCAGTGCTAAGGGGCAGTACTCTGGGGCCAACGTCCTGACTTTC

D: .
V: TRBV29-1
size: few
J: TRBJ1-1
CDR3: CSVVGGDTEAFF
DNA: TGCAGCGTTGTAGGAGGAGACACTGAAGCTTTCTTT

D: .
V: TRBV10-3
size: .
J: TRBJ2-6
CDR3: CAISESKQGGGANVLTF
DNA: TGTGCCATCAGTGAGTCGAAACAGGGTGGTGGGGCCAACGTCCTGACTTTC

D: .
V: TRBV29-1
size: few
J: TRBJ2-7
CDR3: CSVEEPGAILYEQYF
DNA: TGCAGCGTTGAAGAACCCGGGGCAATCCTCTACGAGCAGTACTTC

D: .
V: TRBV7-9
size: few
J: TRBJ2-5
CDR3: CASSLVGVQETQYF
DNA: TGTGCCAGCAGCTTAGTGGGGGTCCAAGAGACCCAGTACTTC

D: .
V: TRBV29-1
size: .
J: TRBJ2-7
CDR3: CSAWGLVEEQYF
DNA: TGCAGCGCTTGGGGCCTAGTGGAAGAGCAGTACTTC